This T cell receptor beta chain was captured by sequencing in a study of blood T cell repertoires in COVID-19. Study-level information: Samples taken during acute and convalescent COVID-19 were collected in the United States, Italy and Spain. In each case, the material was cDNA or gDNA derived from T cells, B-cell-depleted T cells, or PBMCs.

As handled by the study authors: Estimated nucleated cell counts came from reference gene primer amplification. Profiled with immunoSEQ multiplex PCR; TCRdb holds only in-frame clones, not every one. V and J calls and clone size are those listed in that table; D and trimming were worked out from the DNA. Among roughly 230,000 clones listed, about 83% were seen once. Only one count was recorded for this clone. This CDR3 is 13 amino acids long. CDR1 and CDR2 (germline): SGHRS, YFSETQ. V was shortened by 6 bases and J by 3 bases, with 12 bases between the two germline ends. Input material: peripheral blood. V gene TRBV5-1 combines with J gene TRBJ1-1, with D tentatively TRBD1 (5 bases). This sequence originates from a man aged 35 to 55 with active or convalescent COVID-19. The CDR3 region has the DNA TGCGCCAGCAAAGTACAGGTCGACACTGAAGCTTTCTTT. It yields the protein CASKVQVDTEAFF.